Sequencing of this T cell receptor (beta chain) was carried out in a study of cytomegalovirus exposure and HLA in healthy donors. Study-level findings and limits: It was approximately 150 TCR beta chains that were listed as cytomegalovirus-associated. CMV antigen specificity was confirmed in vitro for three CMV-associated chains. The study found most TCR sequences rare, yet found some public TCRs in many donors.

Only in-frame clones appear in the TCRdb table, and some are missing; sequencing was by immunoSEQ multiplex PCR. The sample carries 210,000 or so clones, around nine tenths recorded once. Remarks on this clone: What it recognizes is unknown.

The CDR3 loop spans 16 amino acids. Germline CDR1 SGDLS, CDR2 YYNGEE. The J segment lost 0 bases and the V segment lost 0 bases, leaving 6 bases of the junction unmatched. V gene TRBV9 combines with J gene TRBJ2-7, with 7 bases that match TRBD2. The receptor's source is a woman in her late teens or twenties in good health and CMV-seronegative. Sequenced input: PBMCs. The CDR3 spells CASSVEAGRVSYEQYF. CDR3 coding DNA: TGTGCCAGCAGCGTAGAGGCAGGGAGGGTCTCCTACGAGCAGTACTTC.